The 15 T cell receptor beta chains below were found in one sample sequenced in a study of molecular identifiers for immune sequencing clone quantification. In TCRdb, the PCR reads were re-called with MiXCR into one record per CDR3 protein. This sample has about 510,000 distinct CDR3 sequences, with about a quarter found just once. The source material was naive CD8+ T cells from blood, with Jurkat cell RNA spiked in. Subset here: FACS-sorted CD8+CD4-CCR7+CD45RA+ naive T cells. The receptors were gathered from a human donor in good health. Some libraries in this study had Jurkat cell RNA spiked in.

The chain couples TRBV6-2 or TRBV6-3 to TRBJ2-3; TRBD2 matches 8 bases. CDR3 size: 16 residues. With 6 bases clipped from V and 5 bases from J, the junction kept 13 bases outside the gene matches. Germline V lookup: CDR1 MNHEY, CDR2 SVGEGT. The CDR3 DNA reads TGTGCCAGCAGCCGCCTCTTCCAGCGGGGGCTAGATACGCAGTATTTT. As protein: CASSRLFQRGLDTQYF.

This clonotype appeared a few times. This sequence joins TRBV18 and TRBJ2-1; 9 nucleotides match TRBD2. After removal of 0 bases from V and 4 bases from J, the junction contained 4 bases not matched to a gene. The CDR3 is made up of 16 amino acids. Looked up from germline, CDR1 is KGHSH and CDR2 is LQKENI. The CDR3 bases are TGTGCCAGCTCACCACCGGGGACTAGCTCTTACAATGAGCAGTTCTTC. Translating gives CASSPPGTSSYNEQFF.

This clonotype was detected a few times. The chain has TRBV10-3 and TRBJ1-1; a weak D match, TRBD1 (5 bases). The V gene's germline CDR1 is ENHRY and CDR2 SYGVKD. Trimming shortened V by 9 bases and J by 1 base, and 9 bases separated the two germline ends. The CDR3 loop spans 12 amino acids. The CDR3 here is CAISTANTEAFF. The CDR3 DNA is TGTGCCATATCGACAGCGAACACTGAAGCTTTCTTT.

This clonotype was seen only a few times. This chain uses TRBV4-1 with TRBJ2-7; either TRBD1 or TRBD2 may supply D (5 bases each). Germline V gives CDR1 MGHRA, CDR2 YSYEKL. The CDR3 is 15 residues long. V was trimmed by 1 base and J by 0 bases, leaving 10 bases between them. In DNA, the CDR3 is TGCGCCAGCAGCCAAGTAGTTGGGACCTCCTACGAGCAGTACTTC. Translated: CASSQVVGTSYEQYF.

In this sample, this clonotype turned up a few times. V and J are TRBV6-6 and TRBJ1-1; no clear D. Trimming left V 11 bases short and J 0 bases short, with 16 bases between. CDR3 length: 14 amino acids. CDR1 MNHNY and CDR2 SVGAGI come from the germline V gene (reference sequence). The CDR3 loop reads CAAGWTGMNTEAFF. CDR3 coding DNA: TGTGCCGCTGGATGGACGGGCATGAACACTGAAGCTTTCTTT.

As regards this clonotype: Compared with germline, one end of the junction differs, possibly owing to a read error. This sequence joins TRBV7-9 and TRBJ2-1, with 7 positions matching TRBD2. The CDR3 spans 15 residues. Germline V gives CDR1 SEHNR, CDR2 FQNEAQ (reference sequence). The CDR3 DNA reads TGTGCCAGCAGCGCGGGACTAACTACCTACAATGAGCAGCTCTTC. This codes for CASSAGLTTYNEQLF.

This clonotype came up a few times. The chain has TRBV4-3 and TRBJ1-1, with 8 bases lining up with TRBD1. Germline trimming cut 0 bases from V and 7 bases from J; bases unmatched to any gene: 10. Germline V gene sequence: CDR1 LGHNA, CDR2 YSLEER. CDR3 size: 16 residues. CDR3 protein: CASSQDAFRGLGEAFF. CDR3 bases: TGCGCCAGCAGCCAAGACGCATTCAGGGGGCTAGGTGAAGCTTTCTTT.

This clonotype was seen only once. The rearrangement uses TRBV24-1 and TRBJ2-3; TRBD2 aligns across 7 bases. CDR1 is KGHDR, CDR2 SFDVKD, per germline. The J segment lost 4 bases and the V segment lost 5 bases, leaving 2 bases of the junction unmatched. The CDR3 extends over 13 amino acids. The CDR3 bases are TGTGCCACCAGTGTAGGGAGGGCAGATACGCAGTATTTT. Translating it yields CATSVGRADTQYF.

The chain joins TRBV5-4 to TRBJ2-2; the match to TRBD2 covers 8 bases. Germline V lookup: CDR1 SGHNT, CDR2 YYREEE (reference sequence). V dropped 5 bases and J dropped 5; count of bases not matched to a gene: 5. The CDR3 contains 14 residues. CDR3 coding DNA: TGTGCCAGCAGTCCGGGACTAGGAACCGGGGAGCTGTTTTTT. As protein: CASSPGLGTGELFF.

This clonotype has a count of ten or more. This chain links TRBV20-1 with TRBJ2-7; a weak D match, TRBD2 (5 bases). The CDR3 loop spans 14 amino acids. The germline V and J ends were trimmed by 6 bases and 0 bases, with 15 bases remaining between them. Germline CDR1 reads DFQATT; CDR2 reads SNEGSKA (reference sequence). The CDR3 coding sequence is TGCAGTGCAGAAGGGAGTGGGAGCTCCTACGAGCAGTACTTC. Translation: CSAEGSGSSYEQYF.

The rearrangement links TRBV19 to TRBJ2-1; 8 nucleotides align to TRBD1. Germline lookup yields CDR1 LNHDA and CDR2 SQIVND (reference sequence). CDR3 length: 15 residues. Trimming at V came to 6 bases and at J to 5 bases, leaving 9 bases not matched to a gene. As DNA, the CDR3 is TGTGCCAGTAGCGTGTTCGGGACAGGTAACAATGAGCAGTTCTTC. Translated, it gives CASSVFGTGNNEQFF.

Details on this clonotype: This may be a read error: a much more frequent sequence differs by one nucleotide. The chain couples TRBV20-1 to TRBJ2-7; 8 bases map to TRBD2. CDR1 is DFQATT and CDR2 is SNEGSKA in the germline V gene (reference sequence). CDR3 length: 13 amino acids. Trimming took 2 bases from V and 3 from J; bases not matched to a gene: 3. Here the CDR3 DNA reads TGCAGTGCTAGATCGACTAGCGACTACGAGCAGTACTTC. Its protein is CSARSTSDYEQYF.

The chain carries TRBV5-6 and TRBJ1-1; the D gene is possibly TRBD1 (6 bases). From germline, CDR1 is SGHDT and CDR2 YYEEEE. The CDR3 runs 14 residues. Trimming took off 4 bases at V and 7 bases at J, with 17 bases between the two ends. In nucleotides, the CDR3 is TGTGCCAGCAGCCTACAGGGCTGGGGTATTGAAGCTTTCTTT. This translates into CASSLQGWGIEAFF.

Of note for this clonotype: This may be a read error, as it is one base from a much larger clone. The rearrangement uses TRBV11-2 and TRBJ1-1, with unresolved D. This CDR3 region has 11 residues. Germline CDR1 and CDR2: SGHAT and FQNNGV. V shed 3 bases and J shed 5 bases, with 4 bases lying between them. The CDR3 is CASSFITEAFF. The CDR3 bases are TGTGCCAGCAGCTTCATAACTGAAGCTTTCTTT.

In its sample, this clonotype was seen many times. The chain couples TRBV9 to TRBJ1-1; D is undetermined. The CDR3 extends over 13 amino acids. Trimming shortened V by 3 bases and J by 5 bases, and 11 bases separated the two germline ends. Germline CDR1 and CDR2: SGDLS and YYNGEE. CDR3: CASSGDSGTEAFF. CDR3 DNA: TGTGCCAGCAGCGGGGATAGTGGAACTGAAGCTTTCTTT.